The clone carrying this T cell receptor (beta chain) occurred a few times. Germline CDR1 and CDR2: MNHEY and SVGEGT. Unmatched junction bases numbered 2, after V lost 2 bases and J lost 4 bases. The CDR3 is 14 residues long. The data are from a study of blood T cell repertoires in COVID-19. Method: immunoSEQ multiplex PCR; TCRdb's copy keeps in-frame clones and lacks some. The table shows 250,000 to 300,000 clones, with more than 80% occurring only once. This chain links TRBV6-2 or TRBV6-3 with TRBJ2-7, with 10 nucleotides matching TRBD1. This sequence was found in a woman aged 30 to 39 who had recovered from COVID-19. Sequenced material: PBMCs or T cells enriched from blood (not recorded which). CDR3 bases: TGTGCCAGCAGTTACAGGACAGGGGGGTACGAGCAGTACTTC. Translation gives CASSYRTGGYEQYF.